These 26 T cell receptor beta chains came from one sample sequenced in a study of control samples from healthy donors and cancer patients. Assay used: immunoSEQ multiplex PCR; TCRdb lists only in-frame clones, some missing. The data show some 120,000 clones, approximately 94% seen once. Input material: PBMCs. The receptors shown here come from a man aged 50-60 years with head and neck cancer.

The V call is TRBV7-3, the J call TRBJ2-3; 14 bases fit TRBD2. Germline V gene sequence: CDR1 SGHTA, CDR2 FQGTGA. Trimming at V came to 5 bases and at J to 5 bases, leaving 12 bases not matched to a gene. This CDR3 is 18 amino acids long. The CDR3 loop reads CASSLGLAGGASQDTQYF. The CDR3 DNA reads TGTGCCAGCAGCCTTGGACTAGCGGGGGGCGCAAGCCAAGATACGCAGTATTTT.

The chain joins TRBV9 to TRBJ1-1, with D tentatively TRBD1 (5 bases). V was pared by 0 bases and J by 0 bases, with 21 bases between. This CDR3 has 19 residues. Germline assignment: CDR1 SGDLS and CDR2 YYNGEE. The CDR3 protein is CASSVEIGIGVGMNTEAFF. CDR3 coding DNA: TGTGCCAGCAGCGTAGAGATTGGAATAGGGGTTGGAATGAACACTGAAGCTTTCTTT.

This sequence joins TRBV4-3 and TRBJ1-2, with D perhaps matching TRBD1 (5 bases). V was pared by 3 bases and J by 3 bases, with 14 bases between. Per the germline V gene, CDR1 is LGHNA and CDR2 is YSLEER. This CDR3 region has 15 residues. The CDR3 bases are TGCGCCAGCAGCCAGACAGAGGACCTAGACTATGGCTACACCTTC. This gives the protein CASSQTEDLDYGYTF.

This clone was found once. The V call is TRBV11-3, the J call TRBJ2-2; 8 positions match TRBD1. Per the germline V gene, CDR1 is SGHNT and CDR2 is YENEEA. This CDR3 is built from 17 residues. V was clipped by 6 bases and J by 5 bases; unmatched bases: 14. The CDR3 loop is CASSRRQGLGLTGELFF. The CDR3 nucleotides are TGTGCCAGCAGTCGGAGACAGGGGCTAGGTTTGACCGGGGAGCTGTTTTTT.

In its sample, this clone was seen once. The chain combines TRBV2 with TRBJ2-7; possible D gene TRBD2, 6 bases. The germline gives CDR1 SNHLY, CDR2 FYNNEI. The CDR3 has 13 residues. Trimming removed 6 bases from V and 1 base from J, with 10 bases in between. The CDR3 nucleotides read TGTGCCAGCAGAGGAGGGTGGTCCTACGAGCAGTACTTC. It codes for CASRGGWSYEQYF.

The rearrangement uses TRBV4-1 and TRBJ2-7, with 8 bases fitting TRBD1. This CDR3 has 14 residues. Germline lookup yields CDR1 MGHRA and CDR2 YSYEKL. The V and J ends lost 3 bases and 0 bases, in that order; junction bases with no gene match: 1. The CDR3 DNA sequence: TGCGCCAGCAGCCATGGGACAGGCTCCTACGAGCAGTACTTC. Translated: CASSHGTGSYEQYF.

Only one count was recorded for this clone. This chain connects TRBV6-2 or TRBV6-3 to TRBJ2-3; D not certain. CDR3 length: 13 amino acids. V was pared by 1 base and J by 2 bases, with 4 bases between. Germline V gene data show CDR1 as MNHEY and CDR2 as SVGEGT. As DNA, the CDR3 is TGTGCCAGCAGTTACTTTCCCACAGATACGCAGTATTTT. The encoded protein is CASSYFPTDTQYF.

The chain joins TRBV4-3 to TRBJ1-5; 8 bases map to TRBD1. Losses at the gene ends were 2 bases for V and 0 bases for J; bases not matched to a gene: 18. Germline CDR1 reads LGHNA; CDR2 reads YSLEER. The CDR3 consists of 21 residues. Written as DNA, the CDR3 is TGCGCCAGCAGCCAACTCCCTGGAGGGACAGGTCTTTCGTATAGCAATCAGCCCCAGCATTTT. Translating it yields CASSQLPGGTGLSYSNQPQHF.

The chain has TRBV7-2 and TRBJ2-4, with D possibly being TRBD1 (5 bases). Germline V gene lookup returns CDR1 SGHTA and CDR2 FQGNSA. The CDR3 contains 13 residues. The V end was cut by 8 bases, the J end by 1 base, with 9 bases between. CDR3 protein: CASAPGAKNIQYF. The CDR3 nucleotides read TGTGCCAGCGCGCCAGGGGCCAAAAACATTCAGTACTTC.

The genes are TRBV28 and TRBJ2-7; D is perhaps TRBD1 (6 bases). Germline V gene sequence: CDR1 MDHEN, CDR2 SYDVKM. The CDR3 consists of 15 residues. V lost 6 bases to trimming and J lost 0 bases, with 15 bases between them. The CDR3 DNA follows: TGTGCCAGCAGAGTGGACAGCGCGAGCTCCTACGAGCAGTACTTC. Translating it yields CASRVDSASSYEQYF.

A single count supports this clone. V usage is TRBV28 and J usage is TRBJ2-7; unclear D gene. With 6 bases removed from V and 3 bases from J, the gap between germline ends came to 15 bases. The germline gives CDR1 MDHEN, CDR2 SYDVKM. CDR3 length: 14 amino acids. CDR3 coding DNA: TGTGCCAGCAGAGATATGGCTCAAATCTACGAGCAGTACTTC. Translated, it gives CASRDMAQIYEQYF. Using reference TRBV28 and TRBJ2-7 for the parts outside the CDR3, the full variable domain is DVKVTQSSRYLVKRTGEKVFLECVQDMDHENMFWYRQDPGLGLRLIYFSYDVKMKEKGDIPEGYSVSREKKERFSLILESASTNQTSMYLCASRDMAQIYEQYFGPGTRLTVT.

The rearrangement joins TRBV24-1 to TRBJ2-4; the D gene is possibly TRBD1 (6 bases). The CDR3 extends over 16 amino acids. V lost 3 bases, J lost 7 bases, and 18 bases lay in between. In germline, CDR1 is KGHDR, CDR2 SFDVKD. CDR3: CATSDPARGGSNIQYF. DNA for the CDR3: TGTGCCACCAGTGATCCGGCCAGGGGTGGATCCAACATTCAGTACTTC.

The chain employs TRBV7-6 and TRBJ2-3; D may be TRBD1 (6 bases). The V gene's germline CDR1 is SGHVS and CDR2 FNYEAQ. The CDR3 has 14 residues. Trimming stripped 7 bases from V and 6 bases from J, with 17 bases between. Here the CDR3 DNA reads TGTGCCAGCATGAGACAGGCAGGACTGGATACGCAGTATTTT. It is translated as CASMRQAGLDTQYF.

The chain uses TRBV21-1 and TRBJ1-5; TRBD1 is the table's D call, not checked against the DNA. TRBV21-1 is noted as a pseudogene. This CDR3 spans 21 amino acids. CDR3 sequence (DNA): TGTGCCAGCAGCAAAGTCACTTGGGGGACACCACCAAAGGTAGGCAATCAGCCCCAGCATTTT. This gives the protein CASSKVTWGTPPKVGNQPQHF.

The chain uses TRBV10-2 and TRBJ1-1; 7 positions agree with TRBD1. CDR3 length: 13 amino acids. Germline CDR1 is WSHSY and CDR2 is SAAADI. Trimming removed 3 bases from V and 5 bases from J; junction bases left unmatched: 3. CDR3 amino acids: CASSDRRGTEAFF. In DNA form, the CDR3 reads TGCGCCAGCAGTGACCGCAGGGGGACTGAAGCTTTCTTT.

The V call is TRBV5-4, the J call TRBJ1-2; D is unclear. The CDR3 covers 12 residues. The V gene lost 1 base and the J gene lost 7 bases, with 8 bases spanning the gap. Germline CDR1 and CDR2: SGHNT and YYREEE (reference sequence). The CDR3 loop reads CASSLIDSGYTF. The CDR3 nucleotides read TGTGCCAGCAGCTTGATAGATTCTGGCTACACCTTC.

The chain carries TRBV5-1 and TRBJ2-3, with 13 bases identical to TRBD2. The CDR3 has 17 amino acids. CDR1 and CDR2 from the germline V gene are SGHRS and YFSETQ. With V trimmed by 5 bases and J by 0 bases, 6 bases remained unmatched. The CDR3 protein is CASSRTSGGRSTDTQYF. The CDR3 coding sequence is TGCGCCAGCAGTCGGACTAGCGGGGGACGTAGCACAGATACGCAGTATTTT.

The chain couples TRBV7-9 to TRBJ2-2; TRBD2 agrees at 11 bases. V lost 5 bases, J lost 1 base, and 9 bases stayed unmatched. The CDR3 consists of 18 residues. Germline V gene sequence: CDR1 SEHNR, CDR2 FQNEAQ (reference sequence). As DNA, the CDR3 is TGTGCCAGCAGCACTGCCCTAGCGGGGGGCGTGAACACCGGGGAGCTGTTTTTT. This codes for CASSTALAGGVNTGELFF. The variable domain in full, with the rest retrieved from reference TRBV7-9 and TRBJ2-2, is DTGVSQNPRHKITKRGQNVTFRCDPISEHNRLYWYRQTLGQGPEFLTYFQNEAQLEKSRLLSDRFSAERPKGSFSTLEIQRTEQGDSAMYLCASSTALAGGVNTGELFFGEGSRLTVL.

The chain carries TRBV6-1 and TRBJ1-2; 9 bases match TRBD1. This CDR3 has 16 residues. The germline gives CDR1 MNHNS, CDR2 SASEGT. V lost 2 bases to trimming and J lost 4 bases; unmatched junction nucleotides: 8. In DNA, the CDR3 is TGTGCCAGCAGTGAAAAATTTACAGGGGGCCCCTATGGCTACACCTTC. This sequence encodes CASSEKFTGGPYGYTF.

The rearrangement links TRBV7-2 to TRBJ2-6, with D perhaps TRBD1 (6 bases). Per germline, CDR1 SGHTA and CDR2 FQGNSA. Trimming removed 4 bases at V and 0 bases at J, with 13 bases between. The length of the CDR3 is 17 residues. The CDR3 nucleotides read TGTGCCAGCAGCTACTTTGGACAGACCTCTGGGGCCAACGTCCTGACTTTC. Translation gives CASSYFGQTSGANVLTF.

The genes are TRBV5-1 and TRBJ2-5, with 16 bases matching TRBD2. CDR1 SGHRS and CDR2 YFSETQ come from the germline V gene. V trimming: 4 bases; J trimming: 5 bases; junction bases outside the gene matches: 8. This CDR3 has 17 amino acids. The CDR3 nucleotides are TGCGCCAGCAGCCCCCGGGGGACTAGCGGGGGGGCGGAGACCCAGTACTTC. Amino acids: CASSPRGTSGGAETQYF.

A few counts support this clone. As DNA, the CDR3 is TGTGCCAGCAGCTTAGCGGGGAAATACGAGCAGTACTTC. This gives the protein CASSLAGKYEQYF. V gene TRBV7-9 combines with J gene TRBJ2-7; D is uncertain. Trimming removed 0 bases from V and 4 bases from J, with 7 bases in between. The CDR3 spans 13 residues. In germline, CDR1 is SEHNR, CDR2 FQNEAQ (reference sequence).

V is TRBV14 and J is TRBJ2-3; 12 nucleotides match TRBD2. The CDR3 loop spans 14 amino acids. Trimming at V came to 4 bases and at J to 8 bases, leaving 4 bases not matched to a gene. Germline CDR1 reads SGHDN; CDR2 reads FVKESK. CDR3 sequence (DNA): TGTGCCAGCAGCCCTAGCGGGGGGGCCCTTACGCAGTATTTT. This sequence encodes CASSPSGGALTQYF.

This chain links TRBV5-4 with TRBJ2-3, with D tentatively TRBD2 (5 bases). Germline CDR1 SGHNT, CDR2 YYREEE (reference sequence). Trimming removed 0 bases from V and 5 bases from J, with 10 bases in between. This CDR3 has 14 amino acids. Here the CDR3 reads CASSLAGREDTQYF. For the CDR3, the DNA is TGTGCCAGCAGCTTGGCGGGTCGGGAAGATACGCAGTATTTT.

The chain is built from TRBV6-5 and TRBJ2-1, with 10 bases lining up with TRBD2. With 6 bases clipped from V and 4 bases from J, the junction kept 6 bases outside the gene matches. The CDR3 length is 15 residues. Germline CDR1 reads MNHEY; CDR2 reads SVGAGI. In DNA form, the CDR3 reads TGTGCCAGCAGACGGACTAGCGGAAAGTACAATGAGCAGTTCTTC. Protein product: CASRRTSGKYNEQFF.

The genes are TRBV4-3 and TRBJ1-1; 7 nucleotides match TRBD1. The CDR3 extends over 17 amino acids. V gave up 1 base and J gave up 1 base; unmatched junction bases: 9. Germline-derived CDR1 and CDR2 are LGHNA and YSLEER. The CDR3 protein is CASSQGPEQGRNTEAFF. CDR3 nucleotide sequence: TGCGCCAGCAGCCAAGGACCCGAACAGGGGAGGAACACTGAAGCTTTCTTT.